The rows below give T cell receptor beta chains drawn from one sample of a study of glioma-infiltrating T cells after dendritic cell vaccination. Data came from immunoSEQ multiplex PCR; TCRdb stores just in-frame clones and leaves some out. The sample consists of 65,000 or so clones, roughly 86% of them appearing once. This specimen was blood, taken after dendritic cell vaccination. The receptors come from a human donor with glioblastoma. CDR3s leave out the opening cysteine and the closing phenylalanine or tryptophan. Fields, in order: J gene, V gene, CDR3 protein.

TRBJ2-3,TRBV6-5,ASSYDASVTDTQY
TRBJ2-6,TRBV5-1,ASSVGTGNSGANVLT
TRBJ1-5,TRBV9,ASSVGSFGQPQH
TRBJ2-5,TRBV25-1,ASSEYAGLKETQY
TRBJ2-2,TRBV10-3,AISHASSGSDGELF
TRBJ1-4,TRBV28,ASSSLSGTGREKLF
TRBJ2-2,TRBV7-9,ASSREGAGELF
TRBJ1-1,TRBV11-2,ASSSDRGLGTEAF
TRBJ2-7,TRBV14,ASSHPSGDREYEQY
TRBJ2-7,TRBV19,ASSIGGQGLYEQY
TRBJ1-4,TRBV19,ASSKTGDEKLF
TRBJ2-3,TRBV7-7,ASSPGGPDTQY
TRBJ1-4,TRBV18,ASSAGTGGVGGEKLF
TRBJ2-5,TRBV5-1,ASSLEGGSRTDGTQY
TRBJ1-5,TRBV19,ASSIGAGGWQPQH
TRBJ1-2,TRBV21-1,ASSKLQGLNYGYT
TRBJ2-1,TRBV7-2,ASSLRGSSYNEQF
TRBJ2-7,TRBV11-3,ASSSGTGVEQY
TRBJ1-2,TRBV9,ASSVSSGAVAGYT
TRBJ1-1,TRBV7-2,ASSLDTLNTEAF
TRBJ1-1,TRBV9,ASSGYDSKQRNIDATEAF
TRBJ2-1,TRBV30,AWSFSYNEQF
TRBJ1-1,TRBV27,ASSLSDRTPNTEAF
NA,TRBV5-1,ASSLPGMNEQY
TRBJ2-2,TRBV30,AWSVQWGREFANTGELF
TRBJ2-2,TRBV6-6,ASKWREGTGELF
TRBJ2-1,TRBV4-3,ASSQVGGLAGNEQF
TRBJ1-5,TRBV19,ASSEVGTHSNQPQH
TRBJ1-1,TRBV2,ASSADRRGEAF
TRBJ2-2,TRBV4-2,ASTPGGPRGTGELF
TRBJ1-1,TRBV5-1,ASSLNRVGLNTEAF
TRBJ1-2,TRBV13,ASSPTEGLRNT
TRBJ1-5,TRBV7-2,ASSLGRSGQPQH
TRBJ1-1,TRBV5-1,ASSPEDSTASSTEAF
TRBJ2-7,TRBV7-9,ASSLAIGGEQY
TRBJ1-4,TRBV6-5,ASSYGGSNEKLF
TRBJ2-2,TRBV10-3,AINGGGELF
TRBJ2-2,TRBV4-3,ASSQDPAGGPGELF
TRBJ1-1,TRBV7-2,ASSPGGPEVAF
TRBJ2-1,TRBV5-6,ASTDLATNSYNEQF
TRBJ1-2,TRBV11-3,ARRWYGGTGTGGADGYT
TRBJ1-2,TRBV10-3,AIQGQHNYGYT
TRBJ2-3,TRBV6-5,ASSEDNWHTQY
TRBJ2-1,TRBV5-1,ASSSTGTSGGSSYNEQF
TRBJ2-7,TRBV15,ATSPGRGFSYEQY
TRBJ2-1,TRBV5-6,ASSPVSSGGLNNEQF
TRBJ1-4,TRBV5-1,ASSLGDRGHEKLF
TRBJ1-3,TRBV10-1,ASSEGRHGLRGLSGNTIY
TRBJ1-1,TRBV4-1,ASSQFETGERTEAF
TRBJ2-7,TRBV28,ASSPTRDRGRYEQY
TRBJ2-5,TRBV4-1,ASSSHNREETQY
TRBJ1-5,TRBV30,AWNADSNQPQH
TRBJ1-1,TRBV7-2,ASSPQGFTEAF
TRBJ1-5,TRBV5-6,ASGTAGQGAGQPQH
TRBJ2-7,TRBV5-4,ASSPTSGKSSYEQY
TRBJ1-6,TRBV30,AWSPRAGGKGSPLH
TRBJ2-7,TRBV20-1,SAKDNEQY
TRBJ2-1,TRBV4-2,ASSQDPVASGSASYNEQF
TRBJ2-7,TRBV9,ASSPEGRPYEQY
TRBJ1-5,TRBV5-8,ASSLGQGAGQPQH